The 17 T cell receptor beta chains presented below share a single source sample, sequenced in a study of vaccination effects on CD4 cells after COVID-19. Some clones are missing from TCRdb's copy, which holds only in-frame ones; the method was immunoSEQ multiplex PCR. This sample has about 73,000 clones; around 70% occur once, and the top ten carry approximately 2.4%. Subsequent to a culture period of about ten days, CD4+ T cells were isolated. Participants got two doses of BNT162b2 or mRNA-1273 vaccine. Antigen specificity for these receptors is unknown. Specimen: CD4+ T cells from PBMCs cultured without peptide, collected after COVID-19 vaccination. All receptors come from a human donor who received a COVID-19 vaccine.

J is TRBJ1-1 and V is TRBV18, with a weak D call TRBD1 (6 bases). V lost 3 bases and J 0 bases, leaving 8 bases between the germline ends. The CDR3 is 14 amino acids. Germline V gives CDR1 KGHSH, CDR2 LQKENI. This chain's CDR3 is CASSPGQMNTEAFF. The CDR3 DNA reads TGTGCCAGCTCACCGGGACAAATGAACACTGAAGCTTTCTTT.

J is TRBJ2-2 and V is TRBV6-1; 11 positions match TRBD2. The CDR3 totals 16 residues. The germline gives CDR1 MNHNS, CDR2 SASEGT. Unmatched junction bases numbered 2, after V lost 4 bases and J lost 1 base. In DNA form, the CDR3 reads TGTGCCAGCAGTGTAGGACTAGCGGGGAACACCGGGGAGCTGTTTTTT. Its translation is CASSVGLAGNTGELFF.

The V and J genes are TRBV19 and TRBJ1-2; the match to TRBD1 covers 9 bases. With 5 bases clipped from V and 4 bases from J, the junction kept 5 bases outside the gene matches. CDR3 length: 14 residues. The germline V gene has CDR1 LNHDA and CDR2 SQIVND (reference sequence). This CDR3 reads CASSLTGGRYGYTF. The CDR3 DNA follows: TGTGCCAGTAGTCTAACAGGGGGCCGCTATGGCTACACCTTC.

The V gene is TRBV10-3, the J gene TRBJ2-5, with D possibly being TRBD2 (5 bases). Trimming took off 0 bases at V and 3 bases at J, with 14 bases between the two ends. The CDR3 spans 16 residues. Germline lookup yields CDR1 ENHRY and CDR2 SYGVKD. The CDR3 reads CAISESGGGLKETQYF. In DNA, the CDR3 is TGTGCCATCAGTGAGTCTGGCGGCGGACTTAAAGAGACCCAGTACTTC.

This clone has just a few counts. The chain links TRBV7-2 to TRBJ2-3, with a tentative D call TRBD1 (6 bases). CDR1 is SGHTA and CDR2 is FQGNSA in the germline V gene. The V and J ends lost 6 bases and 2 bases respectively, with 12 bases between them. The CDR3 spans 14 residues. CDR3 sequence: CASSSTGPTDTQYF. The CDR3 region has the DNA TGTGCCAGCAGTTCTACAGGGCCCACAGATACGCAGTATTTT.

The V and J genes are TRBV3-1 (or the pseudogene TRBV3-2) and TRBJ1-6; 9 bases are a match to TRBD1. The CDR3 totals 16 residues. Germline V lookup: CDR1 LGHDT, CDR2 YNNKEL (reference sequence). The V and J ends lost 2 bases and 6 bases, in that order; junction bases with no gene match: 5. The CDR3 sequence is CASSQKQGASNSPLHF. DNA of the CDR3: TGTGCCAGCAGCCAAAAACAGGGGGCGTCTAATTCACCCCTCCACTTT.

This clone was seen a handful of times. This sequence joins TRBV19 and TRBJ1-2; tentatively, D is TRBD1 (5 bases). In germline, CDR1 is LNHDA, CDR2 SQIVND (reference sequence). The CDR3 runs 16 residues. Trimming removed 8 bases at V and 3 bases at J, with 22 bases between. The DNA of the CDR3 is TGTGCCAGTCAAATGGGGAGGTTTGGGACTGACTATGGCTACACCTTC. This encodes CASQMGRFGTDYGYTF.

The chain couples TRBV9 to TRBJ1-1; a weak D match, TRBD1 (5 bases). The V gene lost 3 bases and the J gene lost 6 bases, with 18 bases spanning the gap. The germline gives CDR1 SGDLS, CDR2 YYNGEE. This CDR3 comprises 15 residues. The CDR3 reads CASSGRGGLNAEAFF. For the CDR3, the DNA is TGTGCCAGCAGCGGACGGGGGGGTTTAAATGCTGAAGCTTTCTTT.

The V gene is TRBV7-2, the J gene TRBJ2-2; 8 bases line up with TRBD2. Per the germline V gene, CDR1 is SGHTA and CDR2 is FQGNSA. V lost 5 bases to trimming and J lost 7 bases; unmatched junction nucleotides: 6. The CDR3 loop spans 14 amino acids. CDR3 DNA sequence: TGTGCCAGCAGCCTGGGACTAGTTGGCGGGGAGCTGTTTTTT. This gives the protein CASSLGLVGGELFF.

The V and J genes are TRBV24-1 and TRBJ2-5; 12 bases align to TRBD1. Trimming at V came to 9 bases and at J to 7 bases, leaving 2 bases not matched to a gene. Germline-derived CDR1 and CDR2 are KGHDR and SFDVKD. This CDR3 contains 12 residues. The CDR3 nucleotides are TGTGCCACCGGGGGACAGGGGGCGACCCAGTACTTC. Translation gives CATGGQGATQYF.

J is TRBJ2-3 and V is TRBV5-1; TRBD1 aligns across 10 bases. Germline V CDR1 and CDR2: SGHRS, YFSETQ. Trimming removed 3 bases from V and 6 bases from J; junction bases left unmatched: 4. The CDR3 is 14 residues long. Here the CDR3 DNA reads TGCGCCAGCAGCTCGGGACAGGGGTTGGATACGCAGTATTTT. It is translated as CASSSGQGLDTQYF.

Only one count was recorded for this clone. The chain combines TRBV5-1 with TRBJ2-2, with D maybe TRBD2 (5 bases). Germline values: CDR1 SGHRS, CDR2 YFSETQ. V was shortened by 3 bases and J by 1 base, with 7 bases between the two germline ends. The CDR3 loop spans 14 amino acids. The CDR3 loop reads CASSWEWNTGELFF. As DNA, the CDR3 is TGCGCCAGCAGCTGGGAGTGGAACACCGGGGAGCTGTTTTTT.

This chain uses TRBV27 with TRBJ2-1; D remains ambiguous. CDR3 length: 15 residues. Trimming shortened V by 3 bases and J by 7 bases, and 16 bases separated the two germline ends. Per the germline V gene, CDR1 is MNHEY and CDR2 is SMNVEV (reference sequence). The chain's CDR3 is CASSFHRPPRNEQFF. CDR3 coding DNA: TGTGCCAGCAGTTTTCACAGACCTCCCCGAAATGAGCAGTTCTTC.

The chain is built from TRBV20-1 and TRBJ1-4; 8 bases match TRBD1. V was clipped by 3 bases and J by 8 bases; unmatched bases: 8. The length of the CDR3 is 14 residues. Germline CDR1 and CDR2: DFQATT and SNEGSKA (reference sequence). The CDR3 coding sequence is TGCAGTGCTAGTCCGCAGGGGGCTACAGAAAAACTGTTTTTT. This codes for CSASPQGATEKLFF.

The chain links TRBV28 to TRBJ1-2; 10 bases agree with TRBD1. Germline CDR1 is MDHEN and CDR2 is SYDVKM. CDR3 size: 16 residues. With V trimmed by 3 bases and J by 2 bases, 6 bases remained unmatched. As DNA, the CDR3 is TGTGCCAGCAGTTTCGCGGGGACAGGGGCAAACTATGGCTACACCTTC. It translates to CASSFAGTGANYGYTF.

This chain links TRBV15 with TRBJ1-1, with D maybe TRBD1 (5 bases). Deletions cut 1 base from V and 2 bases from J, with 11 bases between. The CDR3 has 15 residues. In germline, CDR1 is LNHNV, CDR2 YYDKDF (reference sequence). Here the CDR3 reads CATSRAGTGNTEAFF. The CDR3 region has the DNA TGTGCCACCAGCAGAGCCGGGACGGGAAACACTGAAGCTTTCTTT.

The chain combines TRBV2 with TRBJ1-5; D may be TRBD1 (6 bases). Germline V gives CDR1 SNHLY, CDR2 FYNNEI. The CDR3 extends over 13 amino acids. V was shortened by 6 bases and J by 3 bases, with 9 bases between the two germline ends. Here the CDR3 reads CASRRDNNQPQHF. The CDR3 DNA reads as TGTGCCAGCAGGCGGGACAACAATCAGCCCCAGCATTTT.